This T cell receptor (beta chain) is drawn from a study of graft-versus-host responses after intestinal transplantation. Overall study: Recipients were given multivisceral, liver-intestinal, or isolated intestinal transplants. Tacrolimus and steroids were given for around 3 years to all recipients after anti-thymocyte globulin induction. Study-level results: Allograft graft-versus-host to host-versus-graft clonal ratios ran high in patients with graft-donor T cell macrochimerism. Declines in HvG clones occurring early post-transplant were associated with peak circulating GvH clone levels.

For this clone: Its specificity is not known.

Germline V gene data show CDR1 as SGHAT and CDR2 as FQNNGV. Trimming stripped 3 bases from V and 7 bases from J, with 15 bases between. This CDR3 region has 15 residues. TCRdb's copy holds only in-frame clones and misses some; the assay was immunoSEQ multiplex PCR. The table lists approximately 99,000 clones, 91% of them singletons. Sequenced material: unstimulated CD4+ T cells sorted from spleen or lymph node cells, taken before transplant. The chain links TRBV11-2 to TRBJ2-2; D is perhaps TRBD2 (7 bases). The receptor comes from a human donor who was the organ donor for an intestinal transplant. Here the CDR3 DNA reads TGTGCCAGCAGCTTCCTTCGGGGGGCCGGCGGGGAGCTGTTTTTT. Amino acid sequence: CASSFLRGAGGELFF. Supplemented by reference TRBV11-2 and TRBJ2-2, the full variable domain reads EAGVAQSPRYKIIEKRQSVAFWCNPISGHATLYWYQQILGQGPKLLIQFQNNGVVDDSQLPKDRFSAERLKGVDSTLKIQPAKLEDSAVYLCASSFLRGAGGELFFGEGSRLTVL.